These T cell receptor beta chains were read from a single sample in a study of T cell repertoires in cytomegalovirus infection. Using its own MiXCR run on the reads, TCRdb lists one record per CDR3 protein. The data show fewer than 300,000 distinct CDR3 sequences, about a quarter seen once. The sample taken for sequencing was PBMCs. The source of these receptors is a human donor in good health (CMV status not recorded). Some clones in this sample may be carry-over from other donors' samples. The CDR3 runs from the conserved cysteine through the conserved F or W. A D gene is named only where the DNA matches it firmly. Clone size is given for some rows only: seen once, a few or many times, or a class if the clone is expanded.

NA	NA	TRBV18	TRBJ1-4	TGTGCCAGCTCACCAACGGGTTCGGATGAAAAACTGTTTTTT	CASSPTGSDEKLFF
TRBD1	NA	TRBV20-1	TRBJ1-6	TGCAGTGCTAGTAGGGGACAGGGCTATTCACCCCTCCACTTT	CSASRGQGYSPLHF
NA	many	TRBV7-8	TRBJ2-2	TGTGCCAGCAGCCCGGTGAACACCGGGGAGCTGTTTTTT	CASSPVNTGELFF
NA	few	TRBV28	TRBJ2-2	TGTGCCAGCAGTACCCAGGGGACCGGGGAGCTGTTTTTT	CASSTQGTGELFF
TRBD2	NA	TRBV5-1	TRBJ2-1	TGCGCCAGCAGCTTGCAACTAGCGGGGGTCAATGAGCAGTTCTTC	CASSLQLAGVNEQFF
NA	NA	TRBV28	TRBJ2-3	TGTGCCAGCAGTTACCCCTCCGCGCAGTATTTT	CASSYPSAQYF
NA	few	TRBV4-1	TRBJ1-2	TGCGCCAGCAGCCAAGAAGAGACAGCTTGGGGCTACACCTTC	CASSQEETAWGYTF
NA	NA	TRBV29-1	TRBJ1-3	TGCAGCGTTGTGGGGGGCGCCGCCGTATCTGGAAACACCATATATTTT	CSVVGGAAVSGNTIYF
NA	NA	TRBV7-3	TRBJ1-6	TGTGCCAGCAGCCTTACAGGGATTAGGTCACCCCTCCACTTT	CASSLTGIRSPLHF
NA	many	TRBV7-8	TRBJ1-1	TGTGCCAGCAGCTTTAAACCGGGCCCATCGGGAGATGAAGCTTTCTTT	CASSFKPGPSGDEAFF
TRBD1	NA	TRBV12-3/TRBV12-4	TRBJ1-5	TGTGCCAGCAGTTCACCGACAGGGATCGGTATAAGCAATCAGCCCCAGCATTTT	CASSSPTGIGISNQPQHF
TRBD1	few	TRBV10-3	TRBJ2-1	TGTGCCATCAGTGACTCCACCGGGACAGCCGCCTACAATGAGCAGTTCTTC	CAISDSTGTAAYNEQFF
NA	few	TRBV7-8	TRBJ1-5	TGTGCCAGCAGCTTAGCCTATAATCAGCCCCAGCATTTT	CASSLAYNQPQHF
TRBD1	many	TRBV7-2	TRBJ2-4	TGTGCCAGCAGCTTATGGGGACAGGGAGCCATTCAGTACTTC	CASSLWGQGAIQYF
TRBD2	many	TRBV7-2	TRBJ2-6	TGTGCCAGCAGCAGATCCGGGACTAGGTCCCCTGGGGCCAACGTCCTGACTTTC	CASSRSGTRSPGANVLTF
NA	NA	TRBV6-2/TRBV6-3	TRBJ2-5	TGTGCCAGCAGTCGCGCAGGTAACCAAGAGACCCAGTACTTC	CASSRAGNQETQYF
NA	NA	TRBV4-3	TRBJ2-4	TGCGCCAGCAGCCGTGGAGGGGCCCGGGATGACATTCAGTACTTC	CASSRGGARDDIQYF
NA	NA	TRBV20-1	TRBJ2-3	TGCAGTGCTAGAGTTGGAGATACGCAGTATTTT	CSARVGDTQYF
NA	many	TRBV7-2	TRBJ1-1	TGTGCCAGCAGCTTAGAGGTCCTTGGGTCTGAAGCTTTCTTT	CASSLEVLGSEAFF
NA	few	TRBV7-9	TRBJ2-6	TGTGCCAACGGCCTCTCTGGGGCCAACGTCCTGACTTTC	CANGLSGANVLTF
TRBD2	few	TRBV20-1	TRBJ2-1	TGCAGTGCTTCCGGGACTAGCGGGAAAGACGAGCAGTTCTTC	CSASGTSGKDEQFF
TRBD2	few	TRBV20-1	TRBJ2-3	TGCAGTCCTAGCGGGAGGGAAGGATATACGCAGTATTTT	CSPSGREGYTQYF
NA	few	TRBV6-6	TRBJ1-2	TGTGCCAGCAGTTCCCGTGCCCGGGGGGATGGCTACACCTTC	CASSSRARGDGYTF
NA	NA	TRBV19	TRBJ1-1	TGTGCCAGTAGTCTACAGGGCTTTAGCACTGAAGCTTTCTTT	CASSLQGFSTEAFF
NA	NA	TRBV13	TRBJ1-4	TGTGCCAGCAGCGTAAAACAGGCCTATGCAACTAATGAAAAACTGTTTTTT	CASSVKQAYATNEKLFF
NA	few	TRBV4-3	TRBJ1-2	TGCGCCAGCAGCCAAGCAAGGACAACTAACTATGGCTACACCTTC	CASSQARTTNYGYTF
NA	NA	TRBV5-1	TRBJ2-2	TGCGCCAGCAGCTCGAACAAAATTCTCCGAGACAAATCGACCGGGGAGCTGTTTTTT	CASSSNKILRDKSTGELFF
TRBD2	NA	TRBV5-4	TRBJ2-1	TGTGCCAGCAGCCCGGCCAGCGGGGTACTAAACAATGAGCAGTTCTTC	CASSPASGVLNNEQFF
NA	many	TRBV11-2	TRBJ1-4	TGTGCCAGCAGCCGCGACATGCTTAATGAAAAACTGTTTTTT	CASSRDMLNEKLFF
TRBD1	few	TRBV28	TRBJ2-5	TGTGCCAGCAGTTACAGGGGGCTTAGGGAGACCCAGTACTTC	CASSYRGLRETQYF
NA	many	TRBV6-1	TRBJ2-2	TGTGCCAGCAGCTGGGGACGGGGAAACACCGGGGAGCTGTTTTTT	CASSWGRGNTGELFF
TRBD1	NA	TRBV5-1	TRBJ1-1	TGCGCCAGCAGCGTTGGTCGGACAGGGGGCACTGAAGCTTTCTTT	CASSVGRTGGTEAFF
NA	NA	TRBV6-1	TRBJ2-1	TGTGCCAGCAGTGTTACCCCACGGACAAGCTACAATGAGCAGTTCTTC	CASSVTPRTSYNEQFF
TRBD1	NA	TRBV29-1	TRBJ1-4	TGCAGCGTTGGGACAGGGTCTAATGAAAAACTGTTTTTT	CSVGTGSNEKLFF
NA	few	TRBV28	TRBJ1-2	TGTGCCAGCAGCCTTAACATAGGGGGGGCTGAGGGCTACACCTTC	CASSLNIGGAEGYTF
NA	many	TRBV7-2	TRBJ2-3	TGTGCCAGCACCCGGGGCGGCGGCACAGATACGCAGTATTTT	CASTRGGGTDTQYF
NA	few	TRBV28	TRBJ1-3	TGTGCCAGCAGTTCAACGTTCAGGGAGGATGGAAACACCATATATTTT	CASSSTFREDGNTIYF
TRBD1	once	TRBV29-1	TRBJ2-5	TGCAGCGTTGAACCCAGACAGGGGGCCCGGGAGACCCAGTACTTC	CSVEPRQGARETQYF